The entry below gives a single T cell receptor (beta chain) sequence along with its context. The sample comes from a study of blood T cell repertoires in COVID-19. Study as a whole: COVID-19 samples from acute and convalescent phases originated in the United States, Italy and Spain. Sources were T cells, B-cell-depleted T cells, or PBMCs; the material itself was cDNA or gDNA.

V lost 1 base and J lost 13; bases outside the gene matches: 14. The CDR3 consists of 16 residues. CDR1 is SGHVS and CDR2 is FNYEAQ in the germline V gene. Original processing methods: Estimates of nucleated cell counts were drawn from the amplification of reference gene primers. Profiled with immunoSEQ multiplex PCR; TCRdb holds only in-frame clones, not every one. From that table come the V and J calls and clone size; the DNA was used to work out D and trimming. This sample has roughly 320,000 clones, with approximately 85% found just once. The V and J genes are TRBV7-6 and TRBJ2-1; 9 positions agree with TRBD1. The receptor's source is a human donor in a cohort sampled during active COVID-19. The sequencing sample was made of peripheral blood. In DNA, the CDR3 is TGTGCCAGCAGCTTAGAGATTGGGACAGGGCCTTCCCGTCAGTTCTTC. Translation: CASSLEIGTGPSRQFF.